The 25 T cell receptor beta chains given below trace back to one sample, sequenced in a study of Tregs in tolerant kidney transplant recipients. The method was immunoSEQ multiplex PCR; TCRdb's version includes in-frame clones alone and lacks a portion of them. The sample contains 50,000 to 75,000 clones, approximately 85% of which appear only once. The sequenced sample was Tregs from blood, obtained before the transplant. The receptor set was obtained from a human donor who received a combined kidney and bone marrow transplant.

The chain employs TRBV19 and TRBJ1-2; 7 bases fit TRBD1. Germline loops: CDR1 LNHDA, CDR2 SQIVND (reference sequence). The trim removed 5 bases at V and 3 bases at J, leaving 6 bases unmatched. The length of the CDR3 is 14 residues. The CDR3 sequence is CASSFDRVYYGYTF. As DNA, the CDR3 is TGTGCCAGTAGTTTTGACAGGGTATACTATGGCTACACCTTC.

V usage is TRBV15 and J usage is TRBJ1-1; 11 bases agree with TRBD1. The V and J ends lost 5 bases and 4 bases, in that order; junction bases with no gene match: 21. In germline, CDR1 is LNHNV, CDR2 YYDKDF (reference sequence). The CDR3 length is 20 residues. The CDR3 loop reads CATSPEFLRTGGYSSTEAFF. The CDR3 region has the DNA TGTGCCACCAGCCCCGAGTTTTTAAGGACAGGGGGCTATTCTTCCACTGAAGCTTTCTTT.

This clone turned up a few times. DNA for the CDR3: TGTGCCACCAGCAGAGATCGGTACTCTCGGGATGGCTACACCTTC. Encoded protein: CATSRDRYSRDGYTF. The rearrangement joins TRBV15 to TRBJ1-2, with D uncertain. Per the germline V gene, CDR1 is LNHNV and CDR2 is YYDKDF (reference sequence). The CDR3 spans 15 residues. V lost 0 bases, J lost 6 bases, and 14 bases lay in between. The full variable domain, its missing parts supplied by reference TRBV15 and TRBJ1-2, is DAMVIQNPRYQVTQFGKPVTLSCSQTLNHNVMYWYQQKSSQAPKLLFHYYDKDFNNEADTPDNFQSRRPNTSFCFLDIRSPGLGDTAMYLCATSRDRYSRDGYTFGSGTRLTVV.

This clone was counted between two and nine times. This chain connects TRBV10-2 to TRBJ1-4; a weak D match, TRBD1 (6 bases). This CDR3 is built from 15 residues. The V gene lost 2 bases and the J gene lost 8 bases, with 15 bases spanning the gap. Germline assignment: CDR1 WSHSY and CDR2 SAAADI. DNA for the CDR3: TGCGCCAGCAGTGAGCGGGGGGCAGGGGACGAAAAACTGTTTTTT. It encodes CASSERGAGDEKLFF.

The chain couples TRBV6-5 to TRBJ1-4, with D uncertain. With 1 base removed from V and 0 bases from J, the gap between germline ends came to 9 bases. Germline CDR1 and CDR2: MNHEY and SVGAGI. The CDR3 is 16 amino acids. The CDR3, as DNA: TGTGCCAGCAGTTACTTTTACAGCGCAACTAATGAAAAACTGTTTTTT. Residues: CASSYFYSATNEKLFF.

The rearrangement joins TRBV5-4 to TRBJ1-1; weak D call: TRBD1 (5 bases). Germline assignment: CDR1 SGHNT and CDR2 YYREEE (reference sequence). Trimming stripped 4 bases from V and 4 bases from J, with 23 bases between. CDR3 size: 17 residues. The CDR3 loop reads CASSGRGRGAGGTEAFF. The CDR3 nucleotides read TGTGCCAGCAGCGGTAGAGGGAGAGGGGCGGGTGGCACTGAAGCTTTCTTT. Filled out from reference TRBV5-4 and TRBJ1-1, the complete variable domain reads ETGVTQSPTHLIKTRGQQVTLRCSSQSGHNTVSWYQQALGQGPQFIFQYYREEENGRGNFPPRFSGLQFPNYSSELNVNALELDDSALYLCASSGRGRGAGGTEAFFGQGTRLTVV.

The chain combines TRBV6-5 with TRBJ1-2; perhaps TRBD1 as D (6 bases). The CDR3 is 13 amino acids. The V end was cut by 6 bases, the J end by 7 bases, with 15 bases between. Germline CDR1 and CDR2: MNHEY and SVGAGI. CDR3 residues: CASRPGGVGGYTF. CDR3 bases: TGTGCCAGCAGGCCGGGGGGCGTCGGTGGCTACACCTTC.

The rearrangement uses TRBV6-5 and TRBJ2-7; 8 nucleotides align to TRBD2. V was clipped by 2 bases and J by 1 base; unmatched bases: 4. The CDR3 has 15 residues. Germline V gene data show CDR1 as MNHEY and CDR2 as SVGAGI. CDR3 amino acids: CASSYRGGPSYEQYF. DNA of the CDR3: TGTGCCAGCAGTTACCGGGGGGGACCTTCCTACGAGCAGTACTTC.

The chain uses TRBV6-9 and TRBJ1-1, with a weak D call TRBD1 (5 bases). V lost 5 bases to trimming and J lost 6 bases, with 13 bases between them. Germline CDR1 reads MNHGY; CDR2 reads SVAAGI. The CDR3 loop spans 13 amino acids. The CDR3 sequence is CASSAGSLAEAFF. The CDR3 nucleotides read TGTGCCAGCAGTGCAGGGAGTTTGGCTGAAGCTTTCTTT.

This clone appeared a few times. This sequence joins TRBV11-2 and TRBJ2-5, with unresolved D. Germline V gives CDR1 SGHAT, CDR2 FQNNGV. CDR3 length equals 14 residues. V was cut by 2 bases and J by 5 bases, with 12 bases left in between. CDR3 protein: CASSLSWPQETQYF. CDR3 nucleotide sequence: TGTGCCAGCAGCTTAAGTTGGCCGCAGGAGACCCAGTACTTC. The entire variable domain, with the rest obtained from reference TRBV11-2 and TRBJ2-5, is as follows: EAGVAQSPRYKIIEKRQSVAFWCNPISGHATLYWYQQILGQGPKLLIQFQNNGVVDDSQLPKDRFSAERLKGVDSTLKIQPAKLEDSAVYLCASSLSWPQETQYFGPGTRLLVL.

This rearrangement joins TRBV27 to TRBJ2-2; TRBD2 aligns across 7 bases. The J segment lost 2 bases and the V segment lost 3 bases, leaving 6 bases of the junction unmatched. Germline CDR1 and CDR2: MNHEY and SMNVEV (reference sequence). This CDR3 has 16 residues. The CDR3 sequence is CASSFQTSLNTGELFF. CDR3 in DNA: TGTGCCAGCAGTTTCCAGACTAGCTTAAACACCGGGGAGCTGTTTTTT.

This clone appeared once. The CDR3 region is CSASGNEQYF. DNA for the CDR3: TGCAGTGCTAGCGGGAACGAGCAGTACTTC. The V and J genes are TRBV20-1 and TRBJ2-7; D may be TRBD2 (5 bases). The CDR3 consists of 10 residues. Germline V gene lookup returns CDR1 DFQATT and CDR2 SNEGSKA (reference sequence). Trimming shortened V by 3 bases and J by 5 bases, and 5 bases separated the two germline ends.

CDR3 residues: CASSTQWGNQPQHF. CDR3 DNA: TGTGCCAGCAGTACACAGTGGGGCAATCAGCCCCAGCATTTT. This rearrangement joins TRBV27 to TRBJ1-5; no definite D call. The CDR3 loop spans 14 amino acids. Germline CDR1 reads MNHEY; CDR2 reads SMNVEV (reference sequence). Trimming stripped 5 bases from V and 2 bases from J, with 10 bases between.

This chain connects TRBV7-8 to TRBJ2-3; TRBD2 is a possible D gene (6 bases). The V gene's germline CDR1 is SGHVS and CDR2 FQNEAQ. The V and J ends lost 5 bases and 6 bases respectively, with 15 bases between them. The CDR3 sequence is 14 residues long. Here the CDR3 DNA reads TGTGCCAGCAGCGCGGGGCCACTTGCCGATACGCAGTATTTT. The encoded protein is CASSAGPLADTQYF.

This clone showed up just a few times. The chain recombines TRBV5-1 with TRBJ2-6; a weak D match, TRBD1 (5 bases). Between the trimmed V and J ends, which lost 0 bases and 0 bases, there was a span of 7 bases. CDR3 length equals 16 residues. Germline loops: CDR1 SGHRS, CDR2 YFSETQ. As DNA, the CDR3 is TGCGCCAGCAGCTTGGGACAGCTCTCTGGGGCCAACGTCCTGACTTTC. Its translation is CASSLGQLSGANVLTF.

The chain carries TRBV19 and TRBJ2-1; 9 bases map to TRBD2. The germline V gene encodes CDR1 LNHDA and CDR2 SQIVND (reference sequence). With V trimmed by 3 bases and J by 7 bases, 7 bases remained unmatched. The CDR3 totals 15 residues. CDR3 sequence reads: CASSIRREGKNEQFF. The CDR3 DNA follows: TGTGCCAGTAGTATTAGGCGGGAGGGCAAAAATGAGCAGTTCTTC.

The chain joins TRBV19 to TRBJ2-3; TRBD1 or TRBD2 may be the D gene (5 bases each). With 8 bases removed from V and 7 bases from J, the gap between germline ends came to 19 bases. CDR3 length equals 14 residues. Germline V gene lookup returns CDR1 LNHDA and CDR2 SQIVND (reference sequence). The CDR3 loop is CASVGDGIRHTQYF. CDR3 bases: TGTGCCAGTGTGGGGGACGGAATAAGACATACGCAGTATTTT.

This chain's CDR3 is CASSWGWGNTEAFF. The CDR3 DNA is TGTGCCAGCAGCTGGGGGTGGGGTAACACTGAAGCTTTCTTT. This chain joins TRBV5-4 and TRBJ1-1; D possibly corresponds to TRBD1 (5 bases). Trimming shortened V by 3 bases and J by 2 bases, and 11 bases separated the two germline ends. CDR3 length equals 14 residues. CDR1 is SGHNT, CDR2 YYREEE, per germline (reference sequence).

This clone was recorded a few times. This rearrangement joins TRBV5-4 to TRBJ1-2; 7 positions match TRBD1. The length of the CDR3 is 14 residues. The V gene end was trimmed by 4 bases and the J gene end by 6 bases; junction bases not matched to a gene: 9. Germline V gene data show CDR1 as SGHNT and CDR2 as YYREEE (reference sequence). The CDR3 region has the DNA TGTGCCAGCAGCCAGATTGACAGGGTTGATGGCTACACCTTC. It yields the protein CASSQIDRVDGYTF.

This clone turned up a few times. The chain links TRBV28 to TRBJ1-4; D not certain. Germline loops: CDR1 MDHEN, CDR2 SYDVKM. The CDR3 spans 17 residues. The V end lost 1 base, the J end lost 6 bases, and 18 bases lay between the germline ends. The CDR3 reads CASSLSPLLTKDEKLFF. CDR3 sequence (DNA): TGTGCCAGCAGTTTATCTCCCTTACTAACGAAGGATGAAAAACTGTTTTTT.

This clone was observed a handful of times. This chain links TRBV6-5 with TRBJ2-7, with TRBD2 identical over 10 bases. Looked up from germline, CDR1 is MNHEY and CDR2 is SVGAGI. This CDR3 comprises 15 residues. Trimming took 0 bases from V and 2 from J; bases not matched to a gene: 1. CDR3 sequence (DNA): TGTGCCAGCAGTTACTCCCTAGCGGGGGCCTACGAGCAGTACTTC. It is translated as CASSYSLAGAYEQYF.

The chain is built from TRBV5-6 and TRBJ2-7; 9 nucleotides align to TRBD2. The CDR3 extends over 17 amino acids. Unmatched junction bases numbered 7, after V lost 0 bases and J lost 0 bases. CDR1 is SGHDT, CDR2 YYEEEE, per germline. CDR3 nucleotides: TGTGCCAGCAGCTTGGAGCTAGCGGGGAGAACCTCCTACGAGCAGTACTTC. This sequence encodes CASSLELAGRTSYEQYF.

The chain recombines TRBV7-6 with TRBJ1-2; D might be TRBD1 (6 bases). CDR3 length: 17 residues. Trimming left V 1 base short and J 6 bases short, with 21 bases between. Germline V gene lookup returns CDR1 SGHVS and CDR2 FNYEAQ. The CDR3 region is CASSLGWGATAMHGYTF. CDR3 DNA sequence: TGTGCCAGCAGCTTAGGTTGGGGGGCGACGGCCATGCATGGCTACACCTTC. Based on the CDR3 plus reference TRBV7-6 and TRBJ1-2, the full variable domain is GAGVSQSPRYKVTKRGQDVALRCDPISGHVSLYWYRQALGQGPEFLTYFNYEAQQDKSGLPNDRFSAERPEGSISTLTIQRTEQRDSAMYRCASSLGWGATAMHGYTFGSGTRLTVV.

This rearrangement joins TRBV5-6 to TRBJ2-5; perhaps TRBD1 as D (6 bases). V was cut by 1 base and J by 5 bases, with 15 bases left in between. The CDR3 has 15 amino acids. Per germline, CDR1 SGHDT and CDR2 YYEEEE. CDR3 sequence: CASSLIQGSQETQYF. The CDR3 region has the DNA TGTGCCAGCAGCTTGATCCAGGGGAGTCAGGAGACCCAGTACTTC.

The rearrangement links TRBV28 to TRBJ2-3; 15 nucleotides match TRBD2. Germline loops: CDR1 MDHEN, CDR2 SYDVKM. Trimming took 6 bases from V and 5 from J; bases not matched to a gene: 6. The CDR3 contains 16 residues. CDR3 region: CASSQGLAGGIDTQYF. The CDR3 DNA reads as TGTGCCAGCAGCCAGGGACTAGCGGGAGGTATAGATACGCAGTATTTT.